This T cell receptor (beta chain) originates from a study of OX40 agonist ivuxolimab in advanced cancers. The sample holds a few counts of this clone. The target antigen is unknown. With 1 base removed from V and 9 bases from J, the gap between germline ends came to 10 bases. CDR1 is LGHNA, CDR2 YNFKEQ, per germline. This CDR3 has 13 residues. Only in-frame clones appear in the TCRdb table, and some are missing; sequencing was by immunoSEQ multiplex PCR. The sample lists some 140,000 clones; 90% were seen once. Findings and limits, study-wide: CD8+ T cells showed, on average, more clonal expansion than CD4+ cells.

The clonotype originates from an adult with an advanced solid tumor such as melanoma, head and neck, liver or kidney cancer. The specimen was CD4+ or CD8+ T cells sorted from blood, collected in a trial of the OX40 agonist ivuxolimab. The chain uses TRBV4-2 and TRBJ2-1, with D tentatively TRBD2 (5 bases). CDR3 bases: TGTGCCAGCAGCCAAGTCCTCGAGGGTGAGCAGTTCTTC. This gives the protein CASSQVLEGEQFF.